The 4 T cell receptor beta chains below all came from one sample that was sequenced in a study of siplizumab effects on memory and regulatory T cells. Measured with immunoSEQ multiplex PCR; TCRdb has only the in-frame clones, and not every one. Of approximately 75,000 clones listed, 90% to 95% are singletons. Sequencing input: CD8+ T cells sorted from blood. The receptors were gathered from a human donor in good health.

The V and J genes are TRBV27 and TRBJ2-3; a weak D match, TRBD1 (6 bases). Deletions cut 5 bases from V and 2 bases from J, with 11 bases between. Looked up from germline, CDR1 is MNHEY and CDR2 is SMNVEV (reference sequence). This CDR3 contains 14 residues. The CDR3 sequence: CASSRQAVTDTQYF. DNA for the CDR3: TGTGCCAGCAGTCGACAGGCGGTCACAGATACGCAGTATTTT.

The genes are TRBV5-1 and TRBJ2-5; TRBD1 aligns across 8 bases. Germline CDR1 reads SGHRS; CDR2 reads YFSETQ. This CDR3 contains 17 residues. Germline trimming cut 3 bases from V and 2 bases from J; bases unmatched to any gene: 12. The CDR3: CASSSPGGGENQETQYF. CDR3 DNA: TGCGCCAGCAGCTCCCCAGGGGGCGGAGAGAATCAAGAGACCCAGTACTTC.

This clone has a single count. The rearrangement joins TRBV7-9 to TRBJ2-2; possibly TRBD1 for D (6 bases). V gave up 5 bases and J gave up 7 bases, with 14 bases separating them. The CDR3 contains 14 residues. CDR1 and CDR2 (germline): SEHNR, FQNEAQ (reference sequence). The CDR3 protein is CASSRRQAGGELFF. CDR3 DNA: TGTGCCAGCAGCCGAAGACAGGCAGGCGGGGAGCTGTTTTTT.

Worth noting for this clone: Distinct nucleotide sequences in the sample also encode this CDR3. The V gene is TRBV2, the J gene TRBJ2-5; D gene uncertain. The CDR3 is 11 residues long. V gave up 1 base and J gave up 4 bases, with 1 base separating them. From germline, CDR1 is SNHLY and CDR2 FYNNEI. Here the CDR3 reads CASSEGETQYF. The CDR3 region has the DNA TGTGCCAGCAGTGAAGGAGAGACCCAGTACTTC.